This T cell receptor beta chain came from a study of control samples from healthy donors and cancer patients. Measured with immunoSEQ multiplex PCR; TCRdb has only the in-frame clones, and not every one. The sample consists of more than 75,000 clones, roughly 83% of them appearing once. This CDR3 has 12 residues. The germline CDR1 and CDR2 sequences are SGHNT and YENEEA. Trimming pared 4 bases from V and 5 bases from J, leaving 6 bases between. This clone was detected a few times. This clonotype originated in a man aged 65-85 years with lung cancer. The sequenced material came from PBMCs. The chain is built from TRBV11-3 and TRBJ2-1; no reliable D call. CDR3 coding DNA: TGTGCCAGCAGCTCCTGGAACAATGAGCAGTTCTTC. Translation gives CASSSWNNEQFF.